What follows describes a single T cell receptor beta chain. Its antigen is unidentified. These data are taken from a study of T cell responses to AZD1222 COVID-19 vaccine. Study results and limitations: Donors skewed white British and female; clonal diversity was possibly underestimated. Of spike-specific TCRs, nearly half reportedly target regions left unmutated in variants. After two AZD1222 doses, spike-specific TCR breadth and depth rose versus day 0.

Some clones are missing from TCRdb's copy, which holds only in-frame ones; the method was immunoSEQ multiplex PCR. The repertoire holds 150,000 to 200,000 clones, with 94% as singletons. The CDR3 is 16 amino acids. CDR1 is KGHSH, CDR2 LQKENI, per germline. The ends were cut back, 2 bases at V and 4 bases at J, with 17 bases in the middle. The specimen comprised peripheral blood, sampled 28 days after the second AZD1222 dose. The rearrangement uses TRBV18 and TRBJ1-2; D is unclear. The receptor was derived from an adult who received the AZD1222 COVID-19 vaccine. The CDR3 is CASSPSQEVTSYGYTF. The CDR3 DNA reads as TGTGCCAGCTCACCATCCCAAGAGGTGACCTCCTATGGCTACACCTTC.